This TCR beta chain was captured by sequencing in a study of T cell responses to AZD1222 COVID-19 vaccine. Whole-study results and caveats: Two AZD1222 doses significantly raised spike-specific TCR breadth and depth over controls.

Some clones are missing from TCRdb's copy, which holds only in-frame ones; the method was immunoSEQ multiplex PCR. Among around 150,000 clones, about 90% were seen once, and the ten largest hold around 0.99%. As regards this clone: Its cognate antigen is unknown.

The germline gives CDR1 SGHRS, CDR2 YFSETQ. V was cut by 0 bases and J by 0 bases, with 7 bases left in between. The CDR3 covers 14 residues. The sequencing used peripheral blood, collected 28 days after the second AZD1222 dose. The origin of this receptor is an adult who received the AZD1222 COVID-19 vaccine. V usage is TRBV5-1 and J usage is TRBJ2-7, with D hard to call. Written as DNA, the CDR3 is TGCGCCAGCAGCTTGGGGACGACCTCCTACGAGCAGTACTTC. Translated, it gives CASSLGTTSYEQYF.